This T cell receptor (beta chain) was identified during a study of cytomegalovirus exposure and HLA in healthy donors. Looking at the study overall: Earlier work reported 100 million or so unique TCR beta sequences from approximately 180 million T cells. Overall study findings and caveats: Reportedly, cytomegalovirus status was diagnosed with high sensitivity and specificity.

With respect to this clone: What it binds is not known.

V was pared by 5 bases and J by 5 bases, with 7 bases of the junction left unmatched. The CDR3 runs 14 residues. Germline lookup yields CDR1 SNHLY and CDR2 FYNNEI. Primers: 60 Vbeta forward and 13 Jbeta reverse. This table comes from immunoSEQ multiplex PCR, and its TCRdb copy is limited to in-frame clones, with some not included. The top ten clones hold roughly 1.9% of a sample with fewer than 200,000 clones, around 75% of them seen once. The gene calls are TRBV2 and TRBJ2-5; 8 bases agree with TRBD2. The sequence was collected from a woman in her thirties in good health and CMV-seronegative. The specimen was PBMCs. The CDR3 DNA reads as TGTGCCAGCAGTTTAGCGGGGCGGCGGGAGACCCAGTACTTC. Protein sequence: CASSLAGRRETQYF.